The rows below give T cell receptor beta chains drawn from one sample of a study of shared clonotypes between healthy human individuals. Some clones are missing from TCRdb's copy, which holds only in-frame ones; the method was immunoSEQ multiplex PCR. The repertoire holds some 200,000 clones, with approximately 70% as singletons. The sample taken for sequencing was memory CD4+ T cells sorted from blood. All receptors derive from a man aged 25-45 years in good health. Each CDR3 is given with its conserved first and last residue. A D gene is named only where the DNA matches it firmly. Expanded clones get a size class; other rows say once, few or many, or leave the size out.

j_gene	d_gene	abundance	v_gene	CDR3aa	CDR3nt
TRBJ2-2	.	few	TRBV9	CASSVAASTPAGELFF	TGTGCCAGCAGCGTAGCGGCGAGTACGCCCGCCGGGGAGCTGTTTTTT
TRBJ2-2	TRBD1	.	TRBV2	CASSGFSGTGVFGELFF	TGTGCCAGCAGCGGGTTCTCCGGGACAGGGGTATTCGGGGAGCTGTTTTTT
TRBJ2-5	TRBD2	.	TRBV9	CASSVGLGGLETQYF	TGTGCCAGCAGCGTTGGTTTGGGGGGGTTGGAGACCCAGTACTTC
TRBJ2-7	.	.	TRBV7-2	CASTTGRRALGEQYF	TGTGCCAGCACAACGGGGCGCCGCGCCTTAGGGGAGCAGTACTTC
TRBJ2-7	.	.	TRBV11-2	CASSLATGTYEQYF	TGTGCCAGCAGCTTAGCTACGGGGACCTACGAGCAGTACTTC
TRBJ2-1	TRBD2	.	TRBV18	CASSPVIGTSGNGEQFF	TGTGCCAGCTCACCAGTCATAGGGACTAGCGGGAATGGTGAGCAGTTCTTC
TRBJ1-5	TRBD1	.	TRBV19	CASTAGQGRSNQPQHF	TGTGCCAGTACCGCCGGACAGGGGCGTTCAAATCAGCCCCAGCATTTT
TRBJ2-7	.	.	TRBV7-9	CASSQPTRYEQYF	TGTGCCAGCAGCCAACCCACTCGCTACGAGCAGTACTTC
TRBJ2-7	.	.	TRBV7-2	CASSLWSGPSLYEQYF	TGTGCCAGCAGCTTATGGTCGGGACCCTCCTTATACGAGCAGTACTTC
TRBJ1-1	.	.	TRBV4-1	CASSQVPGMNTEAFF	TGCGCCAGCAGCCAAGTTCCAGGCATGAACACTGAAGCTTTCTTT
TRBJ2-3	.	once	TRBV6-4	CASSVQVTDTQYF	TGTGCCAGCAGTGTCCAAGTCACAGATACGCAGTATTTT
TRBJ2-5	.	.	TRBV7-5	CVRSLASRASGRRGETQYF	TGTGTCAGAAGCTTAGCATCTCGGGCTAGCGGGAGAAGGGGGGAGACCCAGTACTTC
TRBJ2-5	.	.	TRBV2	CASRGGSAQYF	TGTGCCAGCAGGGGGGGTTCGGCCCAGTACTTC
TRBJ2-2	.	.	TRBV27	CASRPFLGSGSELFF	TGTGCCAGCAGACCCTTCCTGGGTTCCGGTAGTGAGCTGTTTTTT
TRBJ2-1	TRBD2	.	TRBV7-9	CASSTSGNNEQFF	TGTGCCAGCAGCACTAGCGGAAACAATGAGCAGTTCTTC
TRBJ2-1	.	few	TRBV6-6	CATMRGRTLNEQFF	TGTGCCACCATGAGGGGACGGACTTTAAATGAGCAGTTCTTC
TRBJ2-1	.	.	TRBV18	CASSSLANNARGGHEQFF	TGTGCCAGCTCATCACTCGCCAACAATGCCCGGGGTGGTCATGAGCAGTTCTTC
TRBJ1-1	.	.	TRBV9	CASSVNPTSGTEAFF	TGTGCCAGCAGCGTAAACCCGACAAGCGGCACTGAAGCTTTCTTT
TRBJ2-2	TRBD1	few	TRBV2	CASRDRVGTGELFF	TGTGCCAGCAGGGACAGGGTGGGAACCGGGGAGCTGTTTTTT
TRBJ1-2	TRBD1	.	TRBV5-1	CASSLGQGANYGYTF	TGCGCCAGCAGCTTGGGCCAGGGGGCGAACTATGGCTACACCTTC
TRBJ2-1	TRBD2	.	TRBV29-1	CSVLGGAQGSYNEQFF	TGCAGCGTTCTCGGGGGGGCCCAAGGCTCCTACAATGAGCAGTTCTTC
TRBJ2-5	TRBD1	.	TRBV27	CASSLSGQKETQYF	TGTGCCAGCAGTTTATCGGGACAGAAAGAGACCCAGTACTTC
TRBJ2-1	TRBD1	.	TRBV5-1	CASSPGQGLGEQFF	TGCGCCAGCAGCCCTGGACAGGGGCTAGGTGAGCAGTTCTTC
TRBJ1-1	.	.	TRBV7-2	CASSFGGGTEAFF	TGTGCCAGCAGCTTTGGGGGGGGTACTGAAGCTTTCTTT
TRBJ2-7	TRBD2	.	TRBV7-9	CASSPGGAAFPSYEQYF	TGTGCCAGCAGCCCGGGAGGAGCGGCTTTTCCCTCCTACGAGCAGTACTTC
TRBJ1-2	.	.	TRBV6-1	CASSQGGGYTF	TGTGCCAGCAGCCAAGGGGGAGGCTACACCTTC
TRBJ2-7	.	.	TRBV5-6	CASSLGGPGPLSYEQYF	TGTGCCAGCAGCTTGGGAGGTCCGGGACCACTCTCCTACGAGCAGTACTTC
TRBJ1-2	.	.	TRBV18	CASSPLRGEKGYTF	TGTGCCAGCTCACCTCTTCGGGGGGAGAAGGGCTACACCTTC
TRBJ1-5	.	.	TRBV9	CASSPDIGHNQPQHF	TGTGCCAGCAGCCCCGACATTGGGCACAATCAGCCCCAGCATTTT
TRBJ1-1	TRBD1	.	TRBV7-2	CASSRAGQLNTEAFF	TGTGCCAGCAGCAGAGCGGGACAGCTGAACACTGAAGCTTTCTTT
TRBJ2-3	.	.	TRBV19	CATGTKSDTQYF	TGTGCCACCGGGACGAAATCAGATACGCAGTATTTT
TRBJ2-1	TRBD1	.	TRBV7-2	CASSSLTGVREQFF	TGTGCCAGCAGCTCTTTAACAGGGGTAAGGGAGCAGTTCTTC
TRBJ2-2	.	.	TRBV6-6	CASRSVSGTNTGELFF	TGTGCCAGCAGGAGCGTTTCCGGGACGAACACCGGGGAGCTGTTTTTT
TRBJ1-5	.	few	TRBV7-6	CASSLRADQPQHF	TGTGCCAGCAGCTTAAGGGCCGATCAGCCCCAGCATTTT
TRBJ1-4	.	few	TRBV5-1	CASSFLATNEKLFF	TGCGCCAGCAGCTTTCTTGCAACTAATGAAAAACTGTTTTTT
TRBJ2-7	TRBD1	.	TRBV6-5	CASRGRGRYEQYF	TGTGCCAGCCGGGGCAGGGGGCGTTACGAGCAGTACTTC